What follows describes a single T cell receptor (beta chain). The antigen remains undetermined. CDR3 length: 13 residues. V gave up 8 bases and J gave up 2 bases, with 13 bases separating them. Germline CDR1 GTSNPN, CDR2 SVGIG (reference sequence). The record originates from a study of shared clonotypes between healthy human individuals. As for the study in general: The study enrolled two women and three men aged 18 to 49.

TCRdb's copy holds only in-frame clones and misses some; the assay was immunoSEQ multiplex PCR. Of about 2.4 million clones listed, approximately 92% are singletons. The study drew all its donors from Caucasian adults living in Nashville, Tennessee. Findings of the study overall: In having few donors, the study represented limited genetic and exposure-history diversity. Naive subsets, compared against memory subsets, generally had larger estimated richness values.

The TCR was taken from a man between 18 and 29 years old in good health. The V gene is TRBV30, the J gene TRBJ1-3; TRBD1 might be the D (5 bases). Material for sequencing was naive CD4+ T cells sorted from blood. Subset of the sample: CD45RA+ positively selected. The CDR3, as DNA: TGTGCCCGCCAGGGTTTAACTGGAAACACCATATATTTT. This codes for CARQGLTGNTIYF.